This TCR beta chain was captured by sequencing in a study of cytotoxic CD8 clonotypes in ibrutinib-treated CLL. This CDR3 has 15 amino acids. Germline CDR1 and CDR2: MDHEN and SYDVKM. V gave up 7 bases and J gave up 3 bases; unmatched junction bases: 12. Here immunoSEQ multiplex PCR was the method, and the copy in TCRdb shows in-frame clones only, minus some. The sample has about 310,000 clones; about 77% are singletons. PBMCs were cryopreserved, and approximately 1.8 micrograms of genomic DNA from them went into TCR beta libraries. V usage is TRBV28 and J usage is TRBJ2-7; 7 bases line up with TRBD2. The sample consisted of PBMCs, taken before ibrutinib treatment. This clonotype was sampled from a human donor with chronic lymphocytic leukemia. CDR3 in amino acids: CASKSSGGKGYEQYF. CDR3 in DNA: TGTGCCAGCAAATCTAGCGGCGGAAAGGGCTACGAGCAGTACTTC.